This entry lists 20 T cell receptor beta chains sequenced from one sample in a study of T cells after yellow fever vaccination. TCRdb re-called the 5' RACE reads with MiXCR, one entry per CDR3 protein. The repertoire holds 200,000 to 300,000 distinct CDR3 sequences, with about 7% as singletons. Sequencing used CD4+ T cells sorted from PBMCs, obtained on the day of the yellow fever booster vaccination. The receptors originated from a man aged 25-45 years who received the YFV17D yellow fever vaccine.

This clonotype appeared a few times. This chain connects TRBV25-1 to TRBJ2-3, with 7 bases lining up with TRBD1. CDR3 size: 16 residues. The germline V gene has CDR1 MGHDK and CDR2 SYGVNS. The trim removed 2 bases at V and 3 bases at J, leaving 8 bases unmatched. The CDR3 nucleotides read TGTGCCAGCAGTGAACGGTCAAGGGGGCGTACAGATACGCAGTATTTT. Translating gives CASSERSRGRTDTQYF.

The chain recombines TRBV5-1 with TRBJ1-1, with a tentative D call TRBD1 (6 bases). The length of the CDR3 is 15 residues. V was pared by 4 bases and J by 6 bases, with 19 bases between. In germline, CDR1 is SGHRS, CDR2 YFSETQ. CDR3 loop: CASSARGGYSSEAFF. CDR3 sequence (DNA): TGCGCCAGCAGCGCGCGAGGGGGGTATTCTTCTGAAGCTTTCTTT. Combining the CDR3 with reference TRBV5-1 and TRBJ1-1 gives the whole variable domain KAGVTQTPRYLIKTRGQQVTLSCSPISGHRSVSWYQQTPGQGLQFLFEYFSETQRNKGNFPGRFSGRQFSNSRSEMNVSTLELGDSALYLCASSARGGYSSEAFFGQGTRLTVV.

Note on this clonotype: The junction differs from germline at one of its ends, possibly a read error. The genes are TRBV20-1 and TRBJ2-1, with D possibly being TRBD1 or TRBD2 (5 bases each). The CDR3 sequence is 17 residues long. Germline V gene lookup returns CDR1 DFQATT and CDR2 SNEGSKA (reference sequence). The CDR3 sequence is CCASPLSGRALYREQFF. In DNA, the CDR3 is TGCTGTGCTAGCCCCCTTTCGGGGCGGGCCCTATATCGGGAGCAGTTCTTC.

The chain uses TRBV5-1 and TRBJ1-2; D may be TRBD1 (6 bases). The CDR3 consists of 16 residues. Germline V gene sequence: CDR1 SGHRS, CDR2 YFSETQ. The germline V and J ends were trimmed by 4 bases and 4 bases, with 20 bases remaining between them. The CDR3 is CASSPFTGGGGYGYTF. The CDR3 DNA sequence: TGCGCCAGCAGCCCTTTTACCGGGGGGGGCGGCTATGGCTACACCTTC.

This clonotype was observed many times. This chain connects TRBV20-1 to TRBJ2-2; 7 bases match TRBD1. The germline V gene has CDR1 DFQATT and CDR2 SNEGSKA (reference sequence). J lost 6 bases, V lost 0 bases, and 10 bases had no gene match. The CDR3 contains 16 residues. The CDR3 is CSARDPRGPNAGELFF. The CDR3 bases are TGCAGTGCTAGAGATCCTAGGGGGCCCAACGCCGGGGAGCTGTTTTTT.

This clonotype was counted many times. The chain is built from TRBV30 and TRBJ2-7; D call uncertain. This CDR3 contains 11 residues. Trimming removed 2 bases from V and 6 bases from J, with 8 bases in between. Germline loops: CDR1 GTSNPN, CDR2 SVGIG (reference sequence). CDR3 nucleotides: TGTGCCTGGAGTCCTCGTTCCGAGCAGTACTTC. The encoded protein is CAWSPRSEQYF.

This clonotype was counted many times. CDR3 region: CASSSQRIALSTDTQYF. The DNA for the CDR3 is TGTGCCAGCAGTTCACAGAGAATTGCCCTAAGCACAGATACGCAGTATTTT. The chain has TRBV6-5 and TRBJ2-3; D unclear. The length of the CDR3 is 17 residues. The germline V gene has CDR1 MNHEY and CDR2 SVGAGI. V dropped 4 bases and J dropped 0 bases, with 17 bases sitting between them.

This clonotype was seen a few times. The genes are TRBV5-4 and TRBJ2-5; D call uncertain. Germline loops: CDR1 SGHNT, CDR2 YYREEE (reference sequence). V was trimmed by 0 bases and J by 3 bases, leaving 9 bases between them. CDR3 length: 14 residues. The CDR3 region is CASSLEVYEETQYF. The CDR3 DNA follows: TGTGCCAGCAGCTTGGAGGTGTACGAAGAGACCCAGTACTTC.

The table lists this clonotype with many counts. This chain joins TRBV29-1 and TRBJ2-3, with TRBD2 as a possible D gene (6 bases). The CDR3 spans 13 residues. CDR1 is SQVTM and CDR2 is ANQGSEA in the germline V gene. V shed 4 bases and J shed 0 bases, with 8 bases lying between them. The CDR3 is CSVGGRSTDTQYF. DNA for the CDR3: TGCAGCGTTGGAGGGAGGAGCACAGATACGCAGTATTTT.

This clonotype was detected ten times or more. The chain carries TRBV20-1 and TRBJ2-7; 7 positions match TRBD2. The J segment lost 4 bases and the V segment lost 1 base, leaving 7 bases of the junction unmatched. This CDR3 is 14 amino acids long. The germline CDR1 and CDR2 sequences are DFQATT and SNEGSKA (reference sequence). The CDR3 sequence: CSARVGGSGYEQYF. The CDR3 DNA reads as TGCAGTGCTAGAGTGGGCGGGAGCGGTTACGAGCAGTACTTC.

V and J are TRBV20-1 and TRBJ2-1, with TRBD2 identical over 7 bases. This CDR3 comprises 15 residues. V lost 5 bases to trimming and J lost 4 bases; unmatched junction nucleotides: 11. CDR1 and CDR2 (germline): DFQATT, SNEGSKA (reference sequence). CDR3 amino acids: CSAGGVAGTYNEQFF. CDR3 in DNA: TGCAGTGCTGGTGGGGTAGCGGGTACATACAATGAGCAGTTCTTC.

The CDR3 here is CASSTSAQAGELFF. The CDR3 DNA sequence: TGTGCCAGCTCAACCAGTGCCCAGGCCGGGGAGCTGTTTTTT. The chain carries TRBV18 and TRBJ2-2; no firm D call. Trimming stripped 5 bases from V and 6 bases from J, with 13 bases between. Germline loops: CDR1 KGHSH, CDR2 LQKENI. This CDR3 region has 14 residues.

This sequence joins TRBV18 and TRBJ2-1; 7 bases agree with TRBD2. The CDR3 has 15 residues. Unmatched junction bases numbered 4, after V lost 5 bases and J lost 0 bases. Germline V CDR1 and CDR2: KGHSH, LQKENI. CDR3 residues: CASSKTSDSYNEQFF. The DNA of the CDR3 is TGTGCCAGCTCAAAAACTAGCGACTCCTACAATGAGCAGTTCTTC.

The gene calls are TRBV5-6 and TRBJ2-2; D gene unclear. Germline CDR1 and CDR2: SGHDT and YYEEEE. CDR3 length: 12 residues. The V end was cut by 0 bases, the J end by 10 bases, with 7 bases between. For the CDR3, the DNA is TGTGCCAGCAGCTTGGGGGTAGAGGAGCTGTTTTTT. It specifies CASSLGVEELFF. The entire variable domain, with the rest obtained from reference TRBV5-6 and TRBJ2-2, is as follows: DAGVTQSPTHLIKTRGQQVTLRCSPKSGHDTVSWYQQALGQGPQFIFQYYEEEERQRGNFPDRFSGHQFPNYSSELNVNALLLGDSALYLCASSLGVEELFFGEGSRLTVL.

This clonotype turned up a few times. The genes are TRBV5-1 and TRBJ2-5; TRBD1 matches at 9 bases. This CDR3 region has 14 residues. V lost 5 bases, J lost 8 bases, and 10 bases stayed unmatched. Germline V gene data show CDR1 as SGHRS and CDR2 as YFSETQ. CDR3 nucleotides: TGCGCCAGCAGACCCCAGACAGGGGGTGAAACCCAGTACTTC. It encodes CASRPQTGGETQYF.

This clonotype has a count of ten or more. V is TRBV12-3 or TRBV12-4 and J is TRBJ2-3; either TRBD1 or TRBD2 may supply D (6 bases each). CDR3 length equals 14 residues. V lost 9 bases to trimming and J lost 0 bases, with 13 bases between them. The CDR3 region has the DNA TGTGCCAGTACCCTCGGGGGCAGCACAGATACGCAGTATTTT. Translating gives CASTLGGSTDTQYF.

This clonotype was seen at least ten times. The chain links TRBV18 to TRBJ1-2, with D hard to call. Germline CDR1 is KGHSH and CDR2 is LQKENI. The CDR3 runs to 14 residues. The V end lost 1 base, the J end lost 8 bases, and 14 bases lay between the germline ends. CDR3 DNA sequence: TGTGCCAGCTCACCACAACAACTCTCCGGGGGCTACACCTTC. Encoded protein: CASSPQQLSGGYTF.

This clonotype was seen a few times. J is TRBJ2-2 and V is TRBV18, with 15 bases that match TRBD2. The CDR3 extends over 18 amino acids. With V trimmed by 1 base and J by 4 bases, 4 bases remained unmatched. Germline V gene sequence: CDR1 KGHSH, CDR2 LQKENI. This CDR3 is CASSPQGLAGGTTGELFF. The CDR3 coding sequence is TGTGCCAGCTCACCACAGGGACTAGCGGGAGGAACCACCGGGGAGCTGTTTTTT.

This clonotype was seen at least ten times. The chain uses TRBV20-1 and TRBJ2-1; 11 bases are a match to TRBD2. CDR1 and CDR2 (germline): DFQATT, SNEGSKA (reference sequence). J was trimmed by 5 bases and V by 5 bases; bases with no gene match: 8. The CDR3 loop spans 15 amino acids. In nucleotides, the CDR3 is TGCAGTGCTCACAGGGTGACTAGCGGGGACAATGAGCAGTTCTTC. Its translation is CSAHRVTSGDNEQFF.

This chain links TRBV10-3 with TRBJ2-1, with TRBD2 as a possible D gene (6 bases). Germline-derived CDR1 and CDR2 are ENHRY and SYGVKD. The CDR3 is made up of 14 amino acids. The germline V and J ends were trimmed by 1 base and 6 bases, with 10 bases remaining between them. The CDR3 DNA is TGTGCCATCAGTGAGTTAACCGGGAGCAATGAGCAGTTCTTC. Protein sequence: CAISELTGSNEQFF.